This is a list of T cell receptor beta chains from one sample in a study of cytomegalovirus exposure and HLA in healthy donors. Here immunoSEQ multiplex PCR was the method, and the copy in TCRdb shows in-frame clones only, minus some. Here the sample spans about 180,000 clones, around 81% being singletons. Sequencing was done on a sample of PBMCs. These receptors came from a woman in her 30s in good health and CMV-seronegative. Each CDR3 is given with its conserved first and last residue. The D gene is left open where the match is weak. For some rows the clone size is stated as once, few or many, or as a class when expanded; others skip it.

-	TRBD2	TRBV6-5	TRBJ2-1	CASSPLSGAYNEQFF	TGTGCCAGCAGTCCCTTAAGCGGGGCATACAATGAGCAGTTCTTC
once	TRBD2	TRBV29-1	TRBJ2-1	CSVEGGSFYNEQFF	TGCAGCGTTGAGGGAGGGAGCTTCTACAATGAGCAGTTCTTC
-	-	TRBV7-8	TRBJ2-7	CASSLAESSTGYHSYEQYF	TGTGCCAGCAGCTTAGCGGAATCATCTACGGGGTACCACTCCTACGAGCAGTACTTC
-	-	TRBV9	TRBJ2-2	CASSVLTDSTGELFF	TGTGCCAGCAGCGTATTGACAGATTCCACCGGGGAGCTGTTTTTT
-	TRBD1	TRBV27	TRBJ1-2	CASSFRDRERGYTF	TGTGCCAGCAGTTTCAGAGACAGGGAACGTGGCTACACCTTC
-	TRBD1	TRBV6-5	TRBJ2-1	CASSLRTGIYNEQFF	TGTGCCAGCAGTTTAAGGACAGGGATCTACAATGAGCAGTTCTTC
few	TRBD1	TRBV9	TRBJ1-5	CASSAGQGRQPQHF	TGTGCCAGCAGCGCTGGACAGGGCCGGCAGCCCCAGCATTTT
-	TRBD2	TRBV7-2	TRBJ2-5	CASSWASGEQYF	TGTGCCAGCAGCTGGGCTAGCGGAGAGCAGTACTTC
few	-	TRBV25-1	TRBJ2-7	CASSDSRRGGYEQYF	TGTGCCAGCAGTGATTCACGGCGGGGTGGGTACGAGCAGTACTTC
-	-	TRBV5-1	TRBJ1-2	CASSYHRDLGYTF	TGCGCCAGCAGCTATCACCGGGACTTGGGCTACACCTTC
-	TRBD2	TRBV7-2	TRBJ2-1	CASSLVGTSGIYNEQFF	TGTGCCAGCAGCTTAGTTGGGACTAGCGGGATCTACAATGAGCAGTTCTTC
-	TRBD2	TRBV7-6	TRBJ2-4	CASSSPLAGRGGYIQYF	TGTGCCAGCAGCTCCCCCCTAGCCGGGAGGGGTGGATACATTCAGTACTTC
few	-	TRBV9	TRBJ2-7	CASSVGLGRTYEQYF	TGTGCCAGCAGCGTAGGTCTAGGCCGGACCTACGAGCAGTACTTC
-	TRBD1	TRBV11-2	TRBJ1-2	CASSFTGGNYGYTF	TGTGCCAGCAGCTTTACAGGGGGCAACTATGGCTACACCTTC
-	TRBD1	TRBV28	TRBJ1-1	CASKGTGLEAFF	TGTGCCAGCAAAGGGACAGGGCTTGAAGCTTTCTTT
-	-	TRBV4-1	TRBJ2-2	CASSQDKPIPNTGELFF	TGCGCCAGCAGCCAAGATAAGCCAATTCCGAACACCGGGGAGCTGTTTTTT
-	TRBD1	TRBV5-1	TRBJ1-2	CASSPTGSGYVYTF	TGCGCCAGCAGCCCGACAGGGTCGGGCTATGTCTACACCTTC
-	-	TRBV29-1	TRBJ2-1	CSVGAGDEQFF	TGCAGCGTTGGGGCCGGGGATGAGCAGTTCTTC
-	TRBD1	TRBV23-1	TRBJ1-4	CASSPGTGGDEKLFF	TGCGCCAGCAGTCCAGGGACAGGGGGCGATGAAAAACTGTTTTTT
-	-	TRBV6-1	TRBJ2-2	CASSEIGREGLTGELFF	TGTGCCAGCAGTGAAATCGGCAGGGAAGGCCTCACCGGGGAGCTGTTTTTT
-	-	TRBV19	TRBJ2-6	CASRSGGANVLTF	TGTGCCAGCCGGTCAGGTGGGGCCAACGTCCTGACTTTC
-	TRBD1	TRBV5-1	TRBJ1-1	CASAEGARRGEAFF	TGCGCCAGCGCGGAGGGGGCGAGGAGGGGTGAAGCTTTCTTT
-	-	TRBV18	TRBJ2-5	CASSSGLRQETQYF	TGTGCCAGCTCATCTGGACTCCGCCAAGAGACCCAGTACTTC
-	TRBD2	TRBV6-6	TRBJ2-3	CASRGTRADTQYF	TGTGCCAGCCGCGGGACTAGGGCAGATACGCAGTATTTT
-	-	TRBV7-3	TRBJ2-1	CASSLGAGVYNEQFF	TGTGCCAGCAGCTTGGGAGCCGGGGTATACAATGAGCAGTTCTTC
-	-	TRBV6-4	TRBJ2-6	CASSDFTGSGANVLTF	TGTGCCAGCAGTGACTTCACAGGGTCTGGGGCCAACGTCCTGACTTTC
-	TRBD1	TRBV4-2	TRBJ1-2	CASSRTGGLYGYTF	TGTGCCAGCAGTCGGACAGGGGGCCTTTATGGCTACACCTTC
-	TRBD2	TRBV6-5	TRBJ2-5	CASSHSSGGWETQYF	TGTGCCAGCAGTCACTCATCGGGAGGTTGGGAGACCCAGTACTTC
few	-	TRBV4-2	TRBJ2-1	CASSRSGTSSYNEQFF	TGTGCCAGCAGCCGATCAGGGACAAGCTCCTACAATGAGCAGTTCTTC
-	-	TRBV7-2	TRBJ2-5	CASSPPGRTQYF	TGTGCCAGCAGCCCCCCCGGTCGGACCCAGTACTTC
-	-	TRBV15	TRBJ1-6	CATSTREGYYNSPLHF	TGTGCCACCAGCACCCGGGAGGGATACTATAATTCACCCCTCCACTTT
few	TRBD1	TRBV6-1	TRBJ2-7	CASSLNRGSSYEQYF	TGTGCCAGCAGTCTCAACAGGGGGAGCTCCTACGAGCAGTACTTC
-	-	TRBV27	TRBJ1-1	CASSPGHTNTEAFF	TGTGCCAGCAGTCCAGGACACACTAACACTGAAGCTTTCTTT
-	TRBD1	TRBV7-2	TRBJ1-2	CASSLVQGVNYGYTF	TGTGCCAGCAGCTTAGTACAGGGGGTAAACTATGGCTACACCTTC
-	TRBD1	TRBV2	TRBJ2-7	CAISRDRAYEQYF	TGTGCCATATCCCGGGACAGGGCCTACGAGCAGTACTTC
-	-	TRBV7-9	TRBJ1-5	CASSLSGYSNQPQHF	TGTGCCAGCAGCTTAAGCGGCTATAGCAATCAGCCCCAGCATTTT
-	-	TRBV6-6	TRBJ1-2	CASSYGQNYGYTF	TGTGCCAGCAGTTACGGACAGAACTATGGCTACACCTTC
-	-	TRBV28	TRBJ1-6	CASSSPQGGNSPLHF	TGTGCCAGCAGTTCCCCACAGGGCGGCAATTCACCCCTCCACTTT
-	TRBD2	TRBV4-2	TRBJ2-5	CASSYLLAGGEEQYF	TGTGCCAGCAGCTACCTACTAGCGGGAGGAGAAGAGCAGTACTTC